The clone carrying this T cell receptor (beta chain) showed up just once. Antigen: not known. This sample stems from a study of long-term antiretroviral therapy in people with HIV. General study points: The study collected blood between 2004 and 2017, possibly under older ART regimens.

All participants with HIV were treated in the United States. At survey level, the immunoSEQ assay was run in its v3.0 version. Sequencing targeted roughly 35,000-50,000 T-cell genomes per sample. Assay: immunoSEQ multiplex PCR; the TCRdb copy retains only in-frame clones and omits some. The data hold 23,000 or so clones, with roughly 83% observed a single time. Germline values: CDR1 MNHNS, CDR2 SASEGT. The V end lost 3 bases, the J end lost 5 bases, and 7 bases lay between the germline ends. The CDR3 extends over 12 amino acids. This clonotype originated in a man between 25 and 39 years old with HIV. The chain employs TRBV6-1 and TRBJ1-2, with D possibly matching TRBD1 (5 bases). Sequencing was performed on unsorted PBMCs, taken around 4.2 years after starting antiretroviral therapy. In DNA form, the CDR3 reads TGTGCCAGCAGTGAGGCAGGGTATGGCTACACCTTC. Its translation is CASSEAGYGYTF.